This TCR beta chain originates from a study of blood T cells in healthy people across ages. Study outcomes and limitations: Relative to aged donors, long-lived donors carried more naive CD4+ cells and displayed higher diversity.

V was clipped by 8 bases and J by 8 bases, with 19 bases between them. This CDR3 spans 14 amino acids. The germline V gene encodes CDR1 LGHDT and CDR2 YNNKEL (reference sequence). A J-beta primer mix and a sample-barcoded 5' primer were used in a second PCR of about 7 to 12 cycles. Each cDNA was tagged by a template-switch adaptor containing 12 random nucleotides. TCRdb fed the 5' RACE reads into MiXCR, producing one record per CDR3 protein. The data contain fewer than 650,000 distinct CDR3 sequences, about a quarter of them singletons. As for this clonotype: Its matching antigen is unknown.

The same data also went into a second study, on T cells of mothers and their children.

The source material was blood. This TCR came from a boy under 10 years old in good health. The rearrangement uses TRBV3-1 and TRBJ2-1; D perhaps matches TRBD1 (5 bases). CDR3 sequence reads: CASRRTGSGYEQFF. CDR3 bases: TGTGCCAGCCGCCGAACAGGTTCAGGCTATGAGCAGTTCTTC.